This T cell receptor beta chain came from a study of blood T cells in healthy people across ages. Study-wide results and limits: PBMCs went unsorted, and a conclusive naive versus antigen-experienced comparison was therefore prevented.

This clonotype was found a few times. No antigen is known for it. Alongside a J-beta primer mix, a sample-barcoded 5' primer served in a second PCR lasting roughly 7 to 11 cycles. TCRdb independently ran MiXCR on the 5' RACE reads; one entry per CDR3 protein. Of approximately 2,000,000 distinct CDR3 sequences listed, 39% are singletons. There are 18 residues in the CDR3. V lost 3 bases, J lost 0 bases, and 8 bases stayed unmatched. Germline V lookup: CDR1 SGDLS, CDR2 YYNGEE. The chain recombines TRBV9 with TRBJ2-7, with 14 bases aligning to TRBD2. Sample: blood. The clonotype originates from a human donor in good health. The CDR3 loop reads CASSASGTSGGFSYEQYF. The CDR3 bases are TGTGCCAGCAGCGCTTCCGGGACTAGCGGGGGTTTCTCCTACGAGCAGTACTTC.